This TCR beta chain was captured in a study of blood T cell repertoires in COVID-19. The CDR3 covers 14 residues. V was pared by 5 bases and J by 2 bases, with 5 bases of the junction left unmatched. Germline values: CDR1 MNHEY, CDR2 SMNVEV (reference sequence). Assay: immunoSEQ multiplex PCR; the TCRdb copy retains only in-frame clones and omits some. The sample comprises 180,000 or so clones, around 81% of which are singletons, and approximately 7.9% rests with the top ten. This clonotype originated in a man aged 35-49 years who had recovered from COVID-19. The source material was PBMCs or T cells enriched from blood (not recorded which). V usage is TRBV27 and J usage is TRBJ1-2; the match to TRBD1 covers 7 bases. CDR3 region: CASSPRGPNYGYTF. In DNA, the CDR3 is TGTGCCAGCAGTCCTAGGGGGCCCAACTATGGCTACACCTTC.